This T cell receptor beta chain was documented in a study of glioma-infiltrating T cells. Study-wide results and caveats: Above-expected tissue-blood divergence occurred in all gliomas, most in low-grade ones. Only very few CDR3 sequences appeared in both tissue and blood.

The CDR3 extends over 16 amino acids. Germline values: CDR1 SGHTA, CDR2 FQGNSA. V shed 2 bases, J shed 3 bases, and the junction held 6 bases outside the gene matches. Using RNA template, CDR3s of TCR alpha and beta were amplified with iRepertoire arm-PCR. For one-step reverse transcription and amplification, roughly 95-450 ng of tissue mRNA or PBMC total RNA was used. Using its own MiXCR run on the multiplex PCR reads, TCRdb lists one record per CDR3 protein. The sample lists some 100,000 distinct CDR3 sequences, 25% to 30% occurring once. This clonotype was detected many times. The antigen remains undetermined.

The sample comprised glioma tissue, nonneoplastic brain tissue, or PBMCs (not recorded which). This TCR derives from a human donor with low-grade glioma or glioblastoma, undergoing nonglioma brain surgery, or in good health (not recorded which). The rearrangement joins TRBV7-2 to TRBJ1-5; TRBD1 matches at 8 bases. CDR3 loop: CASSLIRTGSNQPQHF. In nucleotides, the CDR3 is TGTGCCAGCAGCTTAATCCGGACAGGGTCCAATCAGCCCCAGCATTTT.